Listed below are T cell receptor beta chains from one sample, sequenced in a study of post-analysis software for immune sequencing data. TCRdb recomputed calls from the PCR reads with MiXCR, one row per CDR3 protein. The sample includes roughly 800,000 distinct CDR3 sequences, roughly 30% of them seen just once. The sequencing sample was made of blood. The receptors were gathered from a girl between 5 and 17 years old with multiple sclerosis. Each CDR3 is given with its conserved first and last residue. Fields, in order: J gene, clone size, V gene, CDR3 protein. Rows give clone size only sometimes, using once, few, many, or a class for an expanded clone.

j_call: TRBJ2-1
clone_size: .
v_call: TRBV6-1
cdr3_aa: CVSSGASIYNEQFF

j_call: TRBJ2-7
clone_size: .
v_call: TRBV6-5
cdr3_aa: CASRTGTSVHEQYF

j_call: TRBJ2-1
clone_size: few
v_call: TRBV29-1
cdr3_aa: CSVEGPRGNEQFF

j_call: TRBJ1-6
clone_size: .
v_call: TRBV4-2
cdr3_aa: CASSQGQGGRSPLHF

j_call: TRBJ2-3
clone_size: few
v_call: TRBV29-1
cdr3_aa: CSVIRQARTDTQYF

j_call: TRBJ2-3
clone_size: .
v_call: TRBV12-3/TRBV12-4
cdr3_aa: CASSFRLGDTQYF

j_call: TRBJ2-5
clone_size: .
v_call: TRBV29-1
cdr3_aa: CSVESGVQYF

j_call: TRBJ2-7
clone_size: .
v_call: TRBV29-1
cdr3_aa: CSVGGMRTVLTYEQYF

j_call: TRBJ2-7
clone_size: .
v_call: TRBV20-1
cdr3_aa: CSARRTISSYEQYF

j_call: TRBJ2-5
clone_size: few
v_call: TRBV6-6
cdr3_aa: CASSPGGSETQYF

j_call: TRBJ2-1
clone_size: .
v_call: TRBV4-3
cdr3_aa: CASSQRLAYEQFF

j_call: TRBJ2-1
clone_size: .
v_call: TRBV4-2
cdr3_aa: CASSQDWGQGYNEQFF

j_call: TRBJ2-1
clone_size: .
v_call: TRBV6-1
cdr3_aa: CASSEAGWLEGPYNEQFF

j_call: TRBJ2-7
clone_size: few
v_call: TRBV14
cdr3_aa: CASSRSPYEQYF

j_call: TRBJ2-4
clone_size: .
v_call: TRBV20-1
cdr3_aa: CSARTEALAKNIQYF

j_call: TRBJ1-5
clone_size: .
v_call: TRBV6-6
cdr3_aa: CASSYSQRNQPQHF

j_call: TRBJ2-5
clone_size: few
v_call: TRBV28
cdr3_aa: CASTLAGKETQYF

j_call: TRBJ2-7
clone_size: .
v_call: TRBV2
cdr3_aa: CASSTGTSGRRDEQYF

j_call: TRBJ1-2
clone_size: .
v_call: TRBV15
cdr3_aa: CATSSVGEGQVGYGYTF

j_call: TRBJ2-1
clone_size: .
v_call: TRBV6-2/TRBV6-3
cdr3_aa: CASSPGLGVYEQFF

j_call: TRBJ2-3
clone_size: few
v_call: TRBV4-1
cdr3_aa: CASSQTRSSDTQYF

j_call: TRBJ1-5
clone_size: .
v_call: TRBV7-9
cdr3_aa: CASSPSPGQGDNQPQHF

j_call: TRBJ2-5
clone_size: .
v_call: TRBV7-2
cdr3_aa: CASSLGGQGRQTQYF

j_call: TRBJ2-3
clone_size: .
v_call: TRBV7-2
cdr3_aa: CASSSRVAGTDTQYF

j_call: TRBJ2-1
clone_size: .
v_call: TRBV10-3
cdr3_aa: CAIRQLGPDNEQFF

j_call: TRBJ2-3
clone_size: many
v_call: TRBV20-1
cdr3_aa: CSAISGAPDTQYF

j_call: TRBJ1-1
clone_size: few
v_call: TRBV5-1
cdr3_aa: CASSLVGGNEAFF

j_call: TRBJ2-7
clone_size: few
v_call: TRBV7-2
cdr3_aa: CASSLGGQFYEQYF

j_call: TRBJ2-3
clone_size: many
v_call: TRBV5-1
cdr3_aa: CASTGTDTQYF

j_call: TRBJ2-6
clone_size: few
v_call: TRBV24-1
cdr3_aa: CATSDTDHSGANVLTF

j_call: TRBJ1-1
clone_size: .
v_call: TRBV20-1
cdr3_aa: CSASFGAVGSEAFF

j_call: TRBJ2-2
clone_size: .
v_call: TRBV6-5
cdr3_aa: CASSPFGPNTGELFF